The 3 T cell receptor beta chains below come from one sample, sequenced in a study of blood T cell repertoires in COVID-19. Only in-frame clones appear in the TCRdb table, and some are missing; sequencing was by immunoSEQ multiplex PCR. The profile shows about 480,000 clones, roughly 89% of them singletons. Sequencing used peripheral blood. The source is a woman between 45 and 60 years old with COVID-19, enrolled during active disease.

This chain joins TRBV19 and TRBJ1-6; D remains unclear. The CDR3 loop spans 13 amino acids. CDR1 and CDR2 from the germline V gene are LNHDA and SQIVND (reference sequence). V gave up 7 bases and J gave up 8 bases, with 12 bases separating them. The CDR3 spells CASNIRRDSPLHF. In DNA, the CDR3 is TGTGCCAGTAATATTAGGAGGGATTCACCCCTCCACTTT.

The genes are TRBV28 and TRBJ2-7; D uncertain. V lost 1 base to trimming and J lost 5 bases, with 12 bases between them. The CDR3 contains 14 residues. CDR1 and CDR2 from the germline V gene are MDHEN and SYDVKM. Here the CDR3 DNA reads TGTGCCAGCAGTTTATTATCCCAGGCCCACGAGCAGTACTTC. It codes for CASSLLSQAHEQYF. The complete variable domain, with remaining parts taken from reference TRBV28 and TRBJ2-7, reads DVKVTQSSRYLVKRTGEKVFLECVQDMDHENMFWYRQDPGLGLRLIYFSYDVKMKEKGDIPEGYSVSREKKERFSLILESASTNQTSMYLCASSLLSQAHEQYFGPGTRLTVT.

This clone was counted a single time. J is TRBJ1-1 and V is TRBV12-5, with no clear D. The CDR3 has 16 residues. V shed 0 bases and J shed 0 bases, with 11 bases lying between them. Germline V lookup: CDR1 LGHNT, CDR2 FRNRAP. CDR3: CASGLVVSHLNTEAFF. The CDR3 DNA follows: TGTGCTAGTGGTTTGGTAGTATCACACCTGAACACTGAAGCTTTCTTT.